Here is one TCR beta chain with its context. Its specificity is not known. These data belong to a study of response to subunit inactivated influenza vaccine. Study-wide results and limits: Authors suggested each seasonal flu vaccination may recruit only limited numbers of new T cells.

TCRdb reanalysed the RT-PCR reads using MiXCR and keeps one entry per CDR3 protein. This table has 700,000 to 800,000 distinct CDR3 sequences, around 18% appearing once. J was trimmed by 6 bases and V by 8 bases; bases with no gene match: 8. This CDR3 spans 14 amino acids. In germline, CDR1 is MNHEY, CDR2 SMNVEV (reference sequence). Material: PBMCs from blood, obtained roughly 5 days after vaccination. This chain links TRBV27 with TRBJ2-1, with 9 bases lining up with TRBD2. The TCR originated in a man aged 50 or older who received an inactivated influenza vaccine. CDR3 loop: CASRGTSYINEQFF. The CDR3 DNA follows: TGTGCCAGCCGTGGGACTAGCTACATCAATGAGCAGTTCTTC.